This T cell receptor beta chain stems from a study of blood T cells in healthy people across ages. PCR was performed a second time for roughly 6 to 12 cycles using a sample-barcoded 5' primer and a J-beta primer mix. TCRdb redid the calling of the 5' RACE reads with MiXCR, one entry per CDR3 protein. The data show approximately 730,000 distinct CDR3 sequences, 40% to 45% seen once. This CDR3 region has 16 residues. Trimming cost V 2 bases and J 4 bases; bases outside gene matches: 6. Germline loops: CDR1 MNHNY, CDR2 SVGAGI (reference sequence). This receptor was obtained from a woman in her sixties or seventies in good health. The sample consisted of blood. The rearrangement joins TRBV6-6 to TRBJ2-3, with 10 bases identical to TRBD2. The CDR3 DNA follows: TGTGCCAGCAGTTACAGGGCTAGCGGGAGCCCAGATACGCAGTATTTT. This translates into CASSYRASGSPDTQYF.